This entry features one T cell receptor (beta chain) sequence. At the time of active disease, bone marrow was collected from every patient. This specimen comes from a study of read filtering for tumor transcriptome and immune sequencing. This library used roughly 370 ng RNA and molecular barcoded adaptors spanning alpha/delta and beta/gamma chains. TCRdb re-derived calls from the reads in MiXCR, one entry per CDR3 protein. The sample yields 75,000 to 95,000 distinct CDR3 sequences, 20% to 25% seen once. With V trimmed by 3 bases and J by 5 bases, 7 bases remained unmatched. This CDR3 is built from 14 residues. Germline V gene sequence: CDR1 SGDLS, CDR2 YYNGEE.

V and J are TRBV9 and TRBJ1-2, with TRBD1 matching 7 bases. This clonotype originated in a donor older than 35 with multiple myeloma. The sequencing input was a population of CD138-negative cells sorted from bone marrow. The CDR3 DNA reads TGTGCCAGCAGCGCGGGGACAGAAATATATGGCTACACCTTC. Protein sequence: CASSAGTEIYGYTF.